This T cell receptor (beta chain) comes out of a study of blood T cell repertoires in COVID-19. Sequencing used immunoSEQ multiplex PCR; TCRdb keeps in-frame clones, though not all of them. The sample consists of about 210,000 clones, approximately 85% of them appearing once. This receptor was obtained from a woman between 45 and 60 years old with active or convalescent COVID-19. The specimen was peripheral blood.

The CDR3 DNA follows: TGTGCCAGCAGTGAAGGGACAGGGGAAGATACGCAGTATTTT. This sequence encodes CASSEGTGEDTQYF. The chain links TRBV6-4 to TRBJ2-3, with 10 bases matching TRBD1. Germline V CDR1 and CDR2: MRHNA, SNTAGT. The V gene end was trimmed by 3 bases and the J gene end by 5 bases; junction bases not matched to a gene: 2. This CDR3 spans 14 amino acids.